One and the same sample provided the 8 T cell receptor beta chains below, sequenced in a study of blood T cell repertoires in COVID-19. Method: immunoSEQ multiplex PCR; TCRdb's copy keeps in-frame clones and lacks some. Here the sample spans 120,000 to 150,000 clones, about 82% being singletons. Sequencing was carried out using peripheral blood. The source is a man in his forties or fifties with acute or convalescent COVID-19.

This rearrangement joins TRBV5-1 to TRBJ2-7, with 8 bases aligning to TRBD1. After removal of 4 bases from V and 3 bases from J, the junction contained 18 bases not matched to a gene. The CDR3 loop spans 18 amino acids. CDR1 is SGHRS, CDR2 YFSETQ, per germline. CDR3 residues: CASSNDGQGWGGYYEQYF. CDR3 nucleotide sequence: TGCGCCAGCAGCAACGATGGACAGGGATGGGGTGGGTACTACGAGCAGTACTTC. The full variable domain, rest sourced from reference TRBV5-1 and TRBJ2-7, is KAGVTQTPRYLIKTRGQQVTLSCSPISGHRSVSWYQQTPGQGLQFLFEYFSETQRNKGNFPGRFSGRQFSNSRSEMNVSTLELGDSALYLCASSNDGQGWGGYYEQYFGPGTRLTVT.

V and J are TRBV27 and TRBJ1-5, with 10 bases lining up with TRBD1. V lost 4 bases, J lost 4 bases, and 4 bases stayed unmatched. The length of the CDR3 is 15 residues. CDR1 is MNHEY and CDR2 is SMNVEV in the germline V gene (reference sequence). The CDR3 loop reads CASSSGTGANQPQHF. For the CDR3, the DNA is TGTGCCAGCAGTTCTGGGACAGGGGCAAATCAGCCCCAGCATTTT.

The rearrangement links TRBV6-2 or TRBV6-3 to TRBJ2-7; TRBD2 might be the D (5 bases). This CDR3 comprises 14 residues. Germline CDR1 MNHEY, CDR2 SVGEGT. Trimming stripped 5 bases from V and 3 bases from J, with 14 bases between. Here the CDR3 DNA reads TGTGCCAGCAGTAAAGGACTGATCCTCTACGAGCAGTACTTC. Protein product: CASSKGLILYEQYF.

This clone was detected once. This rearrangement joins TRBV27 to TRBJ1-1, with D perhaps matching TRBD1 (5 bases). CDR3 size: 14 residues. V shed 3 bases and J shed 6 bases, with 14 bases lying between them. From germline, CDR1 is MNHEY and CDR2 SMNVEV (reference sequence). The CDR3 sequence is CASSFLLGASEAFF. CDR3 sequence (DNA): TGTGCCAGCAGTTTCCTACTTGGGGCGTCTGAAGCTTTCTTT.

The chain recombines TRBV6-2 or TRBV6-3 with TRBJ1-5; no definite D call. The CDR3 runs to 14 residues. V was pared by 0 bases and J by 0 bases, with 3 bases between. Germline V lookup: CDR1 MNHEY, CDR2 SVGEGT. The DNA for the CDR3 is TGTGCCAGCAGTTACTCGGCTAGCAATCAGCCCCAGCATTTT. Protein product: CASSYSASNQPQHF.

This clone occurred once. V gene TRBV18 combines with J gene TRBJ2-2; no definite D call. The V end was cut by 3 bases, the J end by 3 bases, with 5 bases between. The germline V gene encodes CDR1 KGHSH and CDR2 LQKENI. The CDR3 is 13 residues long. CDR3 bases: TGTGCCAGCTCACCGGGCTACACCGGGGAGCTGTTTTTT. Amino acids: CASSPGYTGELFF. Together with reference TRBV18 and TRBJ2-2, the CDR3 gives the full variable domain: NAGVMQNPRHLVRRRGQEARLRCSPMKGHSHVYWYRQLPEEGLKFMVYLQKENIIDESGMPKERFSAEFPKEGPSILRIQQVVRGDSAAYFCASSPGYTGELFFGEGSRLTVL.

The V call is TRBV10-3, the J call TRBJ2-1, with 9 positions matching TRBD2. With V trimmed by 4 bases and J by 9 bases, 13 bases remained unmatched. The CDR3 has 16 amino acids. CDR1 is ENHRY and CDR2 is SYGVKD in the germline V gene. The CDR3 sequence: CAISVTPIAGVSEQFF. Here the CDR3 DNA reads TGTGCCATCAGTGTCACGCCCATAGCGGGGGTTTCTGAGCAGTTCTTC.

This clone was recorded only once. The chain joins TRBV7-9 to TRBJ1-4; D is possibly TRBD1 (6 bases). CDR1 SEHNR and CDR2 FQNEAQ come from the germline V gene (reference sequence). Trimming cost V 4 bases and J 7 bases, with 10 bases left between them. CDR3 length: 13 amino acids. CDR3 amino acids: CASSYTGTEKLFF. CDR3 coding DNA: TGTGCCAGCAGCTATACAGGGACTGAAAAACTGTTTTTT.